This entry lists 16 T cell receptor beta chains sequenced from one sample in a study of OX40 agonist ivuxolimab in advanced cancers. Profiled with immunoSEQ multiplex PCR; TCRdb holds only in-frame clones, not every one. The table lists 63,000 or so clones, roughly 88% of them singletons. This sample comprised CD4+ or CD8+ T cells sorted from blood, obtained in a trial of the OX40 agonist ivuxolimab. These receptors all come from an adult with an advanced solid tumor such as melanoma, head and neck, liver or kidney cancer.

This clone occurred once. The rearrangement uses TRBV7-2 and TRBJ1-1, with D possibly matching TRBD1 (6 bases). The ends were cut back, 7 bases at V and 5 bases at J, with 20 bases in the middle. The CDR3 runs to 15 residues. Germline V gene sequence: CDR1 SGHTA, CDR2 FQGNSA. CDR3 sequence (DNA): TGTGCCAGCACCTTCATACGGGGGGCAGGAACTGAAGCTTTCTTT. It specifies CASTFIRGAGTEAFF.

The chain has TRBV5-4 and TRBJ2-3; 15 nucleotides align to TRBD2. The length of the CDR3 is 19 residues. CDR1 is SGHNT, CDR2 YYREEE, per germline (reference sequence). V lost 4 bases, J lost 4 bases, and 13 bases stayed unmatched. CDR3 bases: TGTGCCAGCAGCCGGGGGACTAGCGGGAGGCTCGGGGTTGCAGATACGCAGTATTTT. The encoded protein is CASSRGTSGRLGVADTQYF.

The chain carries TRBV6-6 and TRBJ2-3, with no clear D. The ends were cut back, 6 bases at V and 5 bases at J, with 6 bases in the middle. The CDR3 runs to 11 residues. From germline, CDR1 is MNHNY and CDR2 SVGAGI (reference sequence). The CDR3 region has the DNA TGTGCCAGCAGGGTCGAAGATACGCAGTATTTT. Its protein is CASRVEDTQYF.

The CDR3 DNA is TGTGCCTGGAGTGAAATAGCAGCTTTCTTT. This encodes CAWSEIAAFF. V usage is TRBV30 and J usage is TRBJ1-1; unclear D gene. Trimming stripped 1 base from V and 10 bases from J, with 7 bases between. The CDR3 covers 10 residues. The germline CDR1 and CDR2 sequences are GTSNPN and SVGIG (reference sequence).

This clone turned up a few times. The rearrangement uses TRBV20-1 and TRBJ2-1, with D uncertain. CDR3 length: 11 residues. Germline loops: CDR1 DFQATT, CDR2 SNEGSKA (reference sequence). V was cut by 7 bases and J by 4 bases, with 8 bases left in between. The chain's CDR3 is CSESRYNEQFF. The DNA for the CDR3 is TGCAGTGAGTCCCGATACAATGAGCAGTTCTTC.

The rearrangement links TRBV5-4 to TRBJ2-3, with D perhaps TRBD2 (5 bases). From germline, CDR1 is SGHNT and CDR2 YYREEE (reference sequence). This CDR3 has 12 residues. Trimming shortened V by 5 bases and J by 3 bases, and 7 bases separated the two germline ends. This chain's CDR3 is CASSAGTDTQYF. The CDR3 region has the DNA TGTGCCAGCAGTGCGGGTACAGATACGCAGTATTTT.

This sequence joins TRBV9 and TRBJ1-4; no clear D gene. Germline V CDR1 and CDR2: SGDLS, YYNGEE. Trimming removed 1 base at V and 8 bases at J, with 6 bases between. There are 12 residues in the CDR3. The CDR3 region has the DNA TGTGCCAGCAGCGTATGGAAGGAAAAACTGTTTTTT. Amino acids: CASSVWKEKLFF. The full variable domain, rest sourced from reference TRBV9 and TRBJ1-4, is DSGVTQTPKHLITATGQRVTLRCSPRSGDLSVYWYQQSLDQGLQFLIQYYNGEERAKGNILERFSAQQFPDLHSELNLSSLELGDSALYFCASSVWKEKLFFGSGTQLSVL.

J is TRBJ2-5 and V is TRBV5-1; D assignment may be TRBD1 or TRBD2 (6 bases each). The ends were cut back, 4 bases at V and 5 bases at J, with 15 bases in the middle. The CDR3 consists of 14 residues. Germline assignment: CDR1 SGHRS and CDR2 YFSETQ. The chain's CDR3 is CASSAGHGAETQYF. As DNA, the CDR3 is TGCGCCAGCAGCGCGGGACACGGGGCGGAGACCCAGTACTTC.

The chain links TRBV27 to TRBJ2-7; 10 positions agree with TRBD1. V lost 5 bases to trimming and J lost 0 bases; unmatched junction nucleotides: 7. Looked up from germline, CDR1 is MNHEY and CDR2 is SMNVEV (reference sequence). There are 16 residues in the CDR3. The DNA for the CDR3 is TGTGCCAGCAGTGCGCAGACAGGGGGCGCCTCCTACGAGCAGTACTTC. Translated, it gives CASSAQTGGASYEQYF.

The genes are TRBV2 and TRBJ2-6; possible D gene TRBD2, 6 bases. Trimming pared 7 bases from V and 2 bases from J, leaving 9 bases between. In germline, CDR1 is SNHLY, CDR2 FYNNEI. The CDR3 runs to 14 residues. The CDR3 region has the DNA TGTGCCAGCATACCGGGGGCTGGGGCCAACGTCCTGACTTTC. This gives the protein CASIPGAGANVLTF.

To note about this clone: The same CDR3 is also encoded by other DNA sequences in this sample. The V and J genes are TRBV11-2 and TRBJ2-3; D is unresolved. V lost 0 bases, J lost 6 bases, and 4 bases lay in between. Looked up from germline, CDR1 is SGHAT and CDR2 is FQNNGV. The CDR3 has 12 amino acids. CDR3 coding DNA: TGTGCCAGCAGCTTAGAGGCCGATACGCAGTATTTT. It translates to CASSLEADTQYF. The entire variable domain, with the rest obtained from reference TRBV11-2 and TRBJ2-3, is as follows: EAGVAQSPRYKIIEKRQSVAFWCNPISGHATLYWYQQILGQGPKLLIQFQNNGVVDDSQLPKDRFSAERLKGVDSTLKIQPAKLEDSAVYLCASSLEADTQYFGPGTRLTVL.

V usage is TRBV10-3 and J usage is TRBJ2-3, with TRBD1 as a possible D gene (6 bases). Trimming removed 5 bases at V and 4 bases at J, with 13 bases between. Germline CDR1 reads ENHRY; CDR2 reads SYGVKD. The CDR3 extends over 14 amino acids. The CDR3 loop reads CAISRKGVPDTQYF. The CDR3 nucleotides read TGTGCCATCAGTAGAAAGGGGGTGCCAGATACGCAGTATTTT.

The rearrangement joins TRBV19 to TRBJ1-5, with TRBD1 identical over 10 bases. This CDR3 comprises 15 residues. V was pared by 6 bases and J by 7 bases, with 9 bases of the junction left unmatched. Germline CDR1 is LNHDA and CDR2 is SQIVND (reference sequence). CDR3 DNA sequence: TGTGCCAGTAGCCGATCCGGGACAGGGGAACAGCCCCAGCATTTT. Its protein product is CASSRSGTGEQPQHF.

This clone was seen once. The rearrangement links TRBV9 to TRBJ2-3; D is undetermined. The CDR3 is 15 amino acids. The germline CDR1 and CDR2 sequences are SGDLS and YYNGEE. Trimming cost V 0 bases and J 5 bases, with 13 bases left between them. The DNA for the CDR3 is TGTGCCAGCAGCGTAGGCCCTAGGGTGGTAGATACGCAGTATTTT. Amino acid sequence: CASSVGPRVVDTQYF.

This chain uses TRBV7-9 with TRBJ1-5; TRBD1 aligns across 10 bases. The CDR3 is made up of 13 amino acids. After removal of 6 bases from V and 10 bases from J, the junction contained 6 bases not matched to a gene. Germline CDR1 and CDR2: SEHNR and FQNEAQ (reference sequence). Here the CDR3 reads CASSWDRGEPQHF. In nucleotides, the CDR3 is TGTGCCAGCAGTTGGGACAGGGGAGAACCCCAGCATTTT.

CDR3 coding DNA: TGTGCCAGCAGGTACAGGGACACCGGGGAGCTGTTTTTT. The encoded protein is CASRYRDTGELFF. The rearrangement links TRBV11-3 to TRBJ2-2; D is perhaps TRBD1 (6 bases). Germline V gives CDR1 SGHNT, CDR2 YENEEA. V was shortened by 6 bases and J by 3 bases, with 8 bases between the two germline ends. The CDR3 contains 13 residues.